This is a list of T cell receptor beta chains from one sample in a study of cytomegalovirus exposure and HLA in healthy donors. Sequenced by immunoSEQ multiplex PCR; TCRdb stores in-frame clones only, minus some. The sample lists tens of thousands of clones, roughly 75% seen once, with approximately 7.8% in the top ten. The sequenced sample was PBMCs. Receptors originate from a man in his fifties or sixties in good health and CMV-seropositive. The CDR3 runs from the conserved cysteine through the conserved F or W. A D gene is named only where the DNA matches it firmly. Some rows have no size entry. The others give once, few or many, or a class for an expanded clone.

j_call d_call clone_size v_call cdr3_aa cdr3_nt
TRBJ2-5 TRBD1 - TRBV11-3 CASSPRTPVGGQGETQYF TGTGCCAGCAGCCCTCGAACGCCTGTCGGGGGACAGGGAGAGACCCAGTACTTC
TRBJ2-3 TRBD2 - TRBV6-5 CASRDGGTDTQYF TGTGCCAGCAGAGACGGGGGGACAGATACGCAGTATTTT
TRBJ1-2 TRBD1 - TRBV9 CASSVNPGQPYGYTF TGTGCCAGCAGCGTAAATCCGGGACAGCCGTATGGCTACACCTTC
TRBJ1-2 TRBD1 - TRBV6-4 CASSVGTGVGYTF TGTGCCAGCAGTGTCGGGACAGGGGTTGGCTACACCTTC
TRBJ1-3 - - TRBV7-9 CASSLSGSGNTIYF TGTGCCAGCAGCCTGTCAGGGTCTGGAAACACCATATATTTT
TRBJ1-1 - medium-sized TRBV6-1 CATAMIQGTEAFF TGTGCCACCGCCATGATACAGGGAACTGAAGCTTTCTTT
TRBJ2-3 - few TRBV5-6 CASSLTVTDTQYF TGTGCCAGCAGCTTAACAGTCACAGATACGCAGTATTTT
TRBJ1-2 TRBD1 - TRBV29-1 CSVTRQGAYYGYTF TGCAGCGTTACCCGACAGGGGGCTTACTATGGCTACACCTTC
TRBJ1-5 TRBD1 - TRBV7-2 CASSLAGQGVGPQHF TGTGCCAGCAGCTTAGCGGGACAGGGGGTAGGACCCCAGCATTTT
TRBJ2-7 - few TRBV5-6 CASSLSGGFYEQYF TGTGCCAGCAGCTTATCGGGGGGCTTTTACGAGCAGTACTTC
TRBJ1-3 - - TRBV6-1 CASSEDVAGNPSGNTIYF TGTGCCAGCAGTGAAGATGTGGCAGGGAATCCGTCTGGAAACACCATATATTTT
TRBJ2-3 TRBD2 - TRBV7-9 CASSAGLAGADTQYF TGTGCCAGCAGCGCGGGACTAGCGGGAGCCGATACGCAGTATTTT
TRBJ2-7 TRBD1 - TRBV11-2 CASSLPGTGGYYEQYF TGTGCCAGCAGCCTACCCGGGACAGGGGGCTACTACGAGCAGTACTTC
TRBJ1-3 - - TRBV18 CASSPRAGNPSGNTIYF TGTGCCAGCTCACCACGTGCGGGGAACCCCTCTGGAAACACCATATATTTT
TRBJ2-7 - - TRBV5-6 CASSGRSGLASPYEQYF TGTGCCAGCAGCGGCCGGAGCGGGCTAGCTTCACCCTACGAGCAGTACTTC
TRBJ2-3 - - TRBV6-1 CASSGTATDTQYF TGTGCCAGCAGTGGGACAGCCACAGATACGCAGTATTTT
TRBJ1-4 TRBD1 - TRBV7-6 CASSLNRGSNEKLFF TGTGCCAGCAGCCTCAACAGGGGATCTAATGAAAAACTGTTTTTT
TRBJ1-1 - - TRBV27 CASSRWESTEAFF TGTGCCAGCAGTCGGTGGGAGAGCACTGAAGCCTTCTTT
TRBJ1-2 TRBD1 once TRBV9 CASSGDRVRGGYTF TGTGCCAGCAGCGGGGACAGGGTGAGGGGAGGCTACACCTTC
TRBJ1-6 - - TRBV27 CASSPQGPLRDSPLHF TGTGCCAGCAGTCCTCAGGGGCCCCTCAGGGATTCACCCCTCCACTTT
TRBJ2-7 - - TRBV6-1 CASSDRVSPSYEQYF TGTGCCAGCAGTGACAGGGTGTCCCCCTCCTACGAGCAGTACTTC
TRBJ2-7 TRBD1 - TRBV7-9 CASSLRDSSYEQYF TGTGCCAGCAGCTTAAGGGACAGCTCCTACGAGCAGTACTTC
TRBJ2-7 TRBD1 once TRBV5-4 CASSLEAGQGADEQYF TGTGCCAGCAGCTTGGAAGCGGGACAGGGGGCCGACGAGCAGTACTTC
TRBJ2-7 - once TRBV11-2 CASSLHTGPAEQYF TGTGCCAGCAGCTTACATACAGGGCCCGCCGAGCAGTACTTC
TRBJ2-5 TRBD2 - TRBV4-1 CASSQDGLAGGGRETQYF TGCGCCAGCAGCCAAGACGGTCTAGCGGGAGGGGGTCGAGAGACCCAGTACTTC
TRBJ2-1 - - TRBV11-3 CASSFRRQGYNEQFF TGTGCCAGCAGCTTTAGGCGGCAGGGCTACAATGAGCAGTTCTTC
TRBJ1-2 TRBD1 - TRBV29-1 CSVSRGHGGYGYTF TGCAGCGTCAGCAGGGGGCATGGCGGCTATGGCTACACCTTC
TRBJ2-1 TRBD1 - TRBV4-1 CASSLGTGGTDEQFF TGCGCCAGCAGCTTAGGGACAGGGGGTACGGATGAGCAGTTCTTC
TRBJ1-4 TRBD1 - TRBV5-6 CASSLASLGDRAEKLFF TGTGCCAGCAGCTTGGCTAGCCTGGGGGACAGGGCCGAAAAACTGTTTTTT
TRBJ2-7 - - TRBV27 CASSSIGGTYEQYF TGTGCCAGCAGTTCGATTGGGGGGACCTACGAGCAGTACTTC
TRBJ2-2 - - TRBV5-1 CASSPVSGGELFF TGCGCCAGCAGCCCCGTTTCGGGAGGGGAGCTGTTTTTT
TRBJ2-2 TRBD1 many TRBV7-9 CASSSGTGVNTGELFF TGTGCCAGCAGCTCTGGGACAGGGGTGAACACCGGGGAGCTGTTTTTT
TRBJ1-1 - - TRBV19 CASTGMGTEAFF TGTGCCAGCACAGGGATGGGCACTGAAGCTTTCTTT
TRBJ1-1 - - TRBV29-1 CSAGQMNTEAFF TGCAGCGCAGGACAGATGAACACTGAAGCTTTCTTT
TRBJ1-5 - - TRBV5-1 CASSSDGNQPQHF TGCGCCAGCAGTTCAGATGGCAATCAGCCCCAGCATTTT
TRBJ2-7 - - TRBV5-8 CASSLFVDEQYF TGTGCCAGCAGCTTGTTTGTCGACGAGCAGTACTTC
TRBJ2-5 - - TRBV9 CASSALGLETQYF TGTGCCAGCAGCGCCCTGGGCCTGGAGACCCAGTACTTC
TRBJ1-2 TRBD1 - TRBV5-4 CASSPDRGYGYTF TGTGCCAGCAGCCCTGACAGGGGCTATGGCTACACCTTC
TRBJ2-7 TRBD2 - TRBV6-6 CASRDQGLAGNEQYF TGTGCCAGCAGAGACCAGGGACTAGCGGGAAACGAGCAGTACTTC
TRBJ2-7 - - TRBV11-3 CASSHGPSYEQYF TGTGCCAGCAGCCATGGGCCCTCCTACGAGCAGTACTTC
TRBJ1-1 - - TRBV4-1 CASSQGLVGTEAFF TGCGCCAGCAGCCAAGGGCTAGTAGGCACTGAAGCTTTCTTT
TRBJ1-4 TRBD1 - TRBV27 CASTPTRDSYNEKLFF TGTGCCAGCACCCCTACCAGGGACAGCTATAATGAAAAACTGTTTTTT
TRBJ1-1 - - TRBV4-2 CASSQDRIGTEAFF TGTGCCAGCAGCCAAGATCGAATCGGGACTGAAGCTTTCTTT
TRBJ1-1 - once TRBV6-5 CASSYGRGLNTEAFF TGTGCCAGCAGTTACGGGCGAGGGCTGAACACTGAAGCTTTCTTT
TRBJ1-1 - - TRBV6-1 CASSERQVRAFF TGTGCCAGCAGTGAACGGCAGGTTCGGGCTTTCTTT
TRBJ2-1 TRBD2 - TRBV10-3 CAISESEGLAGSFEQFF TGTGCCATCAGTGAGTCCGAGGGACTAGCGGGCAGTTTTGAGCAGTTCTTC
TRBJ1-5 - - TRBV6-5 CASSQQGDQPQHF TGTGCCAGCAGTCAGCAGGGCGATCAGCCCCAGCATTTT